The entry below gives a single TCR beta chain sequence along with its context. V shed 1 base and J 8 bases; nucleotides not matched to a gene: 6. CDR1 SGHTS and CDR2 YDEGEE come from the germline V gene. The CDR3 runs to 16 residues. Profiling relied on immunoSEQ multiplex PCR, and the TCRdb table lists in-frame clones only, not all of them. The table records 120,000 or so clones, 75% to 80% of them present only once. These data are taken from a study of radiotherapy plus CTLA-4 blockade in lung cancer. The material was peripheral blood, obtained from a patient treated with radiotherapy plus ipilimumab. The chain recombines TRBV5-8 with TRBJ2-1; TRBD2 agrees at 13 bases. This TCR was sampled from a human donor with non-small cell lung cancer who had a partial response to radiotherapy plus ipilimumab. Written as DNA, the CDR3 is TGTGCCAGCAGCTTGTGGACTAGCGGGAGTGGGGATGAGCAGTTCTTC. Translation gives CASSLWTSGSGDEQFF.